Described below is a single T cell receptor (beta chain) sequence and its context. Its antigen remains unidentified. The sample holds no much larger clone one base away, and base qualities are not on file. This sample was included in a study of blood T cell repertoires in COVID-19 (dated by TCRdb to the early 2020s). Notes on the research overall: The collaborator samples originated in the United States, Italy and Spain and spanned the acute and convalescent phases of COVID-19. Where available, HLA class I and class II types were taken from metadata supplied by the sample provider and were not determined by assay-based typing. A de-identified subject ID, COVID-19 status, age in years and sex were almost always included in the sample metadata. The repertoires were made available in a free public database intended to serve as a resource for research on the immune response to SARS-CoV-2. The prospective study material was composed of cDNA or gDNA derived from T cells, B-cell-depleted T cells, or PBMCs. Deeply sampled blood TCRbeta repertoires from subjects exposed to, actively infected with, or recovered from COVID-19 were included in the dataset. Samples were obtained from the ongoing ImmuneRACE study (first 160 participants) and from 1,254 subjects provided by 6 global collaborators.

What the work shows at the level of the full study, not this receptor alone: The quantity of clinical and demographic metadata differed by source and by participant and was supplied without curation.

Collaborating institutions collected whole blood in K2EDTA tubes following their own protocols. Collaborator samples were shipped for TCRbeta analysis as frozen whole blood, isolated PBMCs, or DNA extracted from either sample type. CDR1 ENHRY and CDR2 SYGVKD are derived from the germline V gene. From cysteine to phenylalanine, the CDR3 is 15 amino acids long. The CDR3 DNA has 45 bases and is translated from base 1. Trimming at the junction amounts to 3 bases on V and 0 bases on J, and the germline ends lie 10 bases apart. TCRbeta CDR3 regions were amplified from genomic DNA by means of the immunoSEQ Assay, a bias-controlled multiplex PCR. In the paper's pipeline: The number of nucleated cells in each sample was estimated by amplification of reference gene primers within the assay. Sequence reads were collapsed and filtered to measure the absolute abundance of every unique TCRbeta CDR3 rearrangement. For each sample, productive Simpson clonality was calculated by taking the square root of Simpson's diversity index across productive rearrangements. The table comes from immuneACCESS by way of TCRdb, which keeps in-frame sequences with V and J called. Part of the clones is missing from these tables; in studies checked, under half for an unresolved V gene and the rest for unknown reasons. The V and J calls and clone size are taken from that table; D and trimming were inferred from the DNA. This sample holds about 170,000 clones; approximately 80% were observed only once. Clones ranked in the top ten supply roughly a tenth of the sample.

Sample: peripheral blood. The TCR was taken from a woman older than 75 with active or convalescent COVID-19. The chain uses TRBV10-3 and TRBJ2-3, with the identity of the D gene unclear. For the CDR3, the sequence is CAISEATTSTDTQYF. The DNA reads as follows: TGTGCCATCAGTGAAGCAACCACTAGCACAGATACGCAGTATTTT.